This T cell receptor (beta chain) emerged from a study of shared T cell receptors in the human thymus (dated by TCRdb to the early 2020s). Background on the whole study: The study examined how self-reactive, shared T-cell receptor alpha chains are generated in the human thymus.

Library preparation employed the immunoSEQ multiplex PCR assay. Held by TCRdb, this immuneACCESS table contains in-frame sequences only and omits some clones. Under half of the omission traces to an unresolved V gene where checked; the cause of the rest is unknown. The sample has about 710,000 clones on record, about 89% of them singletons. Over 0.008% of the sample goes to the ten largest clones. Trimmed from V: 7 bases; trimmed from J: 3 bases; junction bases lacking a gene match: 12. The CDR3 has 17 amino acids, counting the end cysteine and phenylalanine. Kept here is only the CDR3 DNA, which spans 51 bases and is read in frame from base 1. The germline V gene (reference sequence) sets CDR1 to MNHEY and CDR2 to SMNVEV. Remarks on this clone: The antigen it recognizes is unknown. No much larger clone exists at a distance of one base, and base qualities are not known.

These data were also reused for a study on human thymus T cells. The second paper states: Donors were immunologically healthy infants undergoing open corrective cardiac surgery for congenital heart defects in Finland. Thymus tissue was collected as surgical resects that were removed during corrective cardiac surgery. Both the thymic and the peripheral blood repertoires appeared to show biased V and J gene segment usage. The related research reported highly overlapping thymic TCR repertoires among unrelated individuals. The study characterized TCR alpha and beta repertoires from about 8 infant thymus samples and four related peripheral blood samples. The cohort included about 6 male and two female infants, with donor ages spanning 7 to 244 days. After being mechanically released from the tissue, thymocytes were kept at -70 degrees C in pellets of about 8.5-32 million cells. A QIAsymphony instrument was used to extract genomic DNA from frozen cell pellets. Using the immunoSEQ multiplex PCR assay, the TCRB and TCRAD loci were amplified from a standardized quantity of quality-controlled genomic DNA. The amplicons covered the V(D)J region and were long enough to include the CDR3 and to identify the V and J genes. The amplicons were sequenced on an Illumina platform via the commercial immunoSEQ service. Primer bias and sequencing errors were corrected as previously described, and TCRAD and TCRB were defined on the basis of the IMGT database. immunoSEQ Analyzer 3.0 and VDJTools were used for repertoire analysis, which covered basic statistics, V/J segment usage, diversity estimates, rarefaction and pairwise overlap. To estimate diversity, the Chao1, ChaoE, Efron-Thisted, Shannon and inverse Simpson indices were applied, and diversity was also estimated on datasets down-sampled to the smallest sample. Repertoire overlap was determined by strict matching of CDR3 nucleotide sequence, V gene and J gene, and Jaccard-based multidimensional scaling clustering was applied. On average, thymus samples yielded around 800,000 unique TCRB clonotypes, whereas blood samples yielded about 84,000.

The sequencing sample was made of thymocytes. The clonotype comes from a boy younger than two with a congenital heart defect. Donor details come from another sample of the same person, matched by shared clones. The rearrangement joined TRBV27 to TRBJ2-2; TRBD2 agrees with 9 junctional bases. The DNA sequence follows: TGTGCCAGCACGACCGATAGGGTAGCGGGAGACACCGGGGAGCTGTTTTTT. Translated, this gives CASTTDRVAGDTGELFF.